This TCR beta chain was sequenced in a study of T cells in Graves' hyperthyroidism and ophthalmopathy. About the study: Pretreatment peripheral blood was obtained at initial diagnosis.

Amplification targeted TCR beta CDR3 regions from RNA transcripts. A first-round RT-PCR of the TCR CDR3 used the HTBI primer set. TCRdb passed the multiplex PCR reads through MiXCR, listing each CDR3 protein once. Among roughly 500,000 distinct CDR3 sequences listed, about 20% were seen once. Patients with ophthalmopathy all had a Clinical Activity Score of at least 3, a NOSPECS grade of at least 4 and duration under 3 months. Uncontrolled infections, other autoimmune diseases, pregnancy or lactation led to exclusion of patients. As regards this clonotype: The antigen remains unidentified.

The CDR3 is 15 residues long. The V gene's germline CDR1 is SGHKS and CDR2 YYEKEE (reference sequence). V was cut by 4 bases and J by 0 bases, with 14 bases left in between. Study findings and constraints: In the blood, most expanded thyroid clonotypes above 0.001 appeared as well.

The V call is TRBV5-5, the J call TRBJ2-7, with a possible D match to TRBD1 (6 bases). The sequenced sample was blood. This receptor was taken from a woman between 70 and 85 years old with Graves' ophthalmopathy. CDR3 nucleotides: TGTGCCAGCAGCGCCGGGACACAGAGCTCCTACGAGCAGTACTTC. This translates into CASSAGTQSSYEQYF.